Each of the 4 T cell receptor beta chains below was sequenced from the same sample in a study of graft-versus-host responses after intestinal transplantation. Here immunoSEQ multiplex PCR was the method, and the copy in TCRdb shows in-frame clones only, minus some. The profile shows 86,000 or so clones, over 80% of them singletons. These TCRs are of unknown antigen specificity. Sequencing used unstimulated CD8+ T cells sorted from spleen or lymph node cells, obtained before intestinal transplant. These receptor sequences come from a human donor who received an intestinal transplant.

In nucleotides, the CDR3 is TGTGCCAGCAGCCAAGTACTCTCTAGCGACCTATACAATGAGCAGTTCTTC. This encodes CASSQVLSSDLYNEQFF. The chain is built from TRBV14 and TRBJ2-1; TRBD2 might be the D (6 bases). Germline V gene data show CDR1 as SGHDN and CDR2 as FVKESK. The CDR3 totals 17 residues. The V end was cut by 1 base, the J end by 4 bases, with 17 bases between.

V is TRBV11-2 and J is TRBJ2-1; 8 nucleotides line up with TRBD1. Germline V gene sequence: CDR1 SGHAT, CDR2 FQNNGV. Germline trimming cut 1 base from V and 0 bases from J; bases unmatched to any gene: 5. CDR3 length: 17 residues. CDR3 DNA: TGTGCCAGCAGCTTAGGGACAGGGTTCCACTCCTACAATGAGCAGTTCTTC. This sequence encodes CASSLGTGFHSYNEQFF.

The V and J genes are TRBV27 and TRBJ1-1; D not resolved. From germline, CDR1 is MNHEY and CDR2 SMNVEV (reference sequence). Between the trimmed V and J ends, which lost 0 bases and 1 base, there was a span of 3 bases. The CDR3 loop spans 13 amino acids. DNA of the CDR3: TGTGCCAGCAGTTTATCTGCGAACACTGAAGCTTTCTTT. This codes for CASSLSANTEAFF.

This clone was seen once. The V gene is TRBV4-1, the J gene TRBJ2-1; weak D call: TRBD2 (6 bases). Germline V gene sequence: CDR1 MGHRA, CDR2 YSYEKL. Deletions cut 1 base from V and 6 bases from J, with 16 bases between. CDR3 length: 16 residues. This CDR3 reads CASSQGLARSPNEQFF. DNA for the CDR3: TGCGCCAGCAGCCAAGGGCTAGCGCGGTCCCCCAATGAGCAGTTCTTC.